Each of the 23 T cell receptor beta chains below was sequenced from the same sample in a study of blood T cell repertoires in COVID-19. Profiled with immunoSEQ multiplex PCR; TCRdb holds only in-frame clones, not every one. The sample records 65,000 to 90,000 clones, around 90% being singletons. Sequencing input: peripheral blood. These receptors came from a human donor in a cohort sampled during active COVID-19.

The chain joins TRBV7-3 to TRBJ1-1, with a weak D call TRBD1 (6 bases). V lost 1 base to trimming and J lost 6 bases, with 12 bases between them. The CDR3 spans 14 residues. Germline lookup yields CDR1 SGHTA and CDR2 FQGTGA. The CDR3 protein is CASSLMGGGAEAFF. The CDR3 DNA is TGTGCCAGCAGCTTAATGGGCGGGGGCGCTGAAGCTTTCTTT.

The chain recombines TRBV4-1 with TRBJ1-6; 7 nucleotides align to TRBD1. The CDR3 is 17 residues long. Germline CDR1 is MGHRA and CDR2 is YSYEKL. Trimming at V came to 0 bases and at J to 3 bases, leaving 5 bases not matched to a gene. This CDR3 reads CASSQERGQSYNSPLHF. CDR3 nucleotide sequence: TGCGCCAGCAGCCAAGAAAGGGGGCAGAGCTATAATTCACCCCTCCACTTT.

The J gene is TRBJ1-1, the V gene TRBV6-5; D might be TRBD1 (6 bases). The length of the CDR3 is 16 residues. Germline V lookup: CDR1 MNHEY, CDR2 SVGAGI. V lost 0 bases to trimming and J lost 10 bases, with 21 bases between them. The CDR3 region is CASSYSPLGGAGSAFF. CDR3 DNA sequence: TGTGCCAGCAGTTACTCTCCCCTTGGGGGGGCAGGATCAGCTTTCTTT.

This clone was detected once. V is TRBV10-1 and J is TRBJ2-3, with 9 bases lining up with TRBD2. The V gene end was trimmed by 1 base and the J gene end by 2 bases; junction bases not matched to a gene: 13. From germline, CDR1 is WNHNN and CDR2 SYGVQD (reference sequence). This CDR3 is built from 19 residues. The CDR3 is CASSEWGDRAGGTTDTQYF. As DNA, the CDR3 is TGCGCCAGCAGTGAGTGGGGAGATCGAGCGGGGGGAACCACAGATACGCAGTATTTT.

This clone was found once. The chain is built from TRBV3-1 (or the pseudogene TRBV3-2) and TRBJ1-4, with TRBD1 matching over 10 bases. The CDR3 has 19 residues. From germline, CDR1 is LGHDT and CDR2 YNNKEL (reference sequence). The trim removed 4 bases at V and 2 bases at J, leaving 13 bases unmatched. The CDR3 reads CASSPRSRDRGLTNEKLFF. CDR3 sequence (DNA): TGTGCCAGCAGCCCGAGGTCCCGGGACAGGGGACTCACTAATGAAAAACTGTTTTTT.

J is TRBJ2-7 and V is TRBV14, with 7 bases matching TRBD1. The CDR3 loop spans 14 amino acids. Germline trimming cut 3 bases from V and 5 bases from J; bases unmatched to any gene: 7. Germline V CDR1 and CDR2: SGHDN, FVKESK. The CDR3 sequence is CASSHPGQNHEQYF. The CDR3 DNA reads as TGTGCCAGCAGCCACCCGGGACAGAACCACGAGCAGTACTTC.

The gene calls are TRBV25-1 and TRBJ2-3; TRBD1 matches 7 bases. This CDR3 is 15 amino acids long. With V trimmed by 6 bases and J by 5 bases, 11 bases remained unmatched. CDR1 MGHDK and CDR2 SYGVNS come from the germline V gene. The CDR3 DNA reads as TGTGCCAGCAGCCACAACAGGGGATCGGGAGATACGCAGTATTTT. The encoded protein is CASSHNRGSGDTQYF.

The rearrangement joins TRBV7-9 to TRBJ1-1; tentatively, D is TRBD1 (6 bases). V dropped 6 bases and J dropped 1 base, with 15 bases sitting between them. Germline assignment: CDR1 SEHNR and CDR2 FQNEAQ (reference sequence). The CDR3 is 15 residues long. The DNA for the CDR3 is TGTGCCAGCAGTCTTAACAGGGTTCGGAACACTGAAGCTTTCTTT. Translated: CASSLNRVRNTEAFF.

The gene calls are TRBV5-1 and TRBJ2-5; TRBD2 matches 7 bases. V lost 1 base to trimming and J lost 1 base; unmatched junction nucleotides: 7. The CDR3 has 16 residues. CDR1 SGHRS and CDR2 YFSETQ come from the germline V gene. The CDR3 region is CASSLSGGGGQETQYF. The CDR3 nucleotides read TGCGCCAGCAGCTTGTCTGGGGGGGGAGGCCAAGAGACCCAGTACTTC.

This rearrangement joins TRBV10-3 to TRBJ1-5, with D possibly TRBD1 on 5 matching bases. From germline, CDR1 is ENHRY and CDR2 SYGVKD. The CDR3 sequence is 16 residues long. V was clipped by 2 bases and J by 2 bases, with 13 bases between them. CDR3 protein: CAISEQGYEGNQPQHF. The DNA for the CDR3 is TGTGCCATCAGTGAGCAGGGTTATGAAGGCAATCAGCCCCAGCATTTT.

In this sample, this clone turned up once. The chain employs TRBV5-4 and TRBJ1-2, with D possibly being TRBD1 (6 bases). Trimming cost V 0 bases and J 7 bases, with 19 bases left between them. The CDR3 totals 16 residues. From germline, CDR1 is SGHNT and CDR2 YYREEE (reference sequence). For the CDR3, the DNA is TGTGCCAGCAGCTTGGTGATGGGGGCGCGTCAGTTTGGCTACACCTTC. Encoded protein: CASSLVMGARQFGYTF.

This sequence joins TRBV7-9 and TRBJ1-2; 8 bases match TRBD1. V lost 5 bases to trimming and J lost 7 bases; unmatched junction nucleotides: 12. The germline gives CDR1 SEHNR, CDR2 FQNEAQ (reference sequence). The CDR3 has 15 amino acids. The CDR3 is CASSHTGQGSPGYTF. In DNA form, the CDR3 reads TGTGCCAGCAGCCACACTGGACAGGGATCCCCTGGCTACACCTTC. The full variable domain, its missing parts supplied by reference TRBV7-9 and TRBJ1-2, is DTGVSQNPRHKITKRGQNVTFRCDPISEHNRLYWYRQTLGQGPEFLTYFQNEAQLEKSRLLSDRFSAERPKGSFSTLEIQRTEQGDSAMYLCASSHTGQGSPGYTFGSGTRLTVV.

This sequence joins TRBV5-1 and TRBJ2-2, with TRBD1 matching over 7 bases. The germline CDR1 and CDR2 sequences are SGHRS and YFSETQ. Trimming cost V 4 bases and J 5 bases; bases outside gene matches: 8. The CDR3 has 15 amino acids. The CDR3 is CASSAPGTETGELFF. The CDR3 DNA sequence: TGCGCCAGCAGCGCCCCCGGGACAGAAACCGGGGAGCTGTTTTTT.

The V and J genes are TRBV3-1 (or the pseudogene TRBV3-2) and TRBJ1-5, with 12 bases that match TRBD1. The CDR3 loop spans 15 amino acids. Germline CDR1 LGHDT, CDR2 YNNKEL (reference sequence). V trimming: 4 bases; J trimming: 6 bases; junction bases outside the gene matches: 4. For the CDR3, the DNA is TGTGCCAGCAGCCTGGGACAGGGGGCTAGTCAGCCCCAGCATTTT. This codes for CASSLGQGASQPQHF.

The chain recombines TRBV4-2 with TRBJ1-4, with 7 bases fitting TRBD1. V lost 0 bases, J lost 7 bases, and 8 bases stayed unmatched. The germline gives CDR1 LGHNA, CDR2 YNFKEQ. There are 16 residues in the CDR3. CDR3 amino acids: CASSQDEDRGPEKLFF. CDR3 bases: TGTGCCAGCAGCCAAGATGAGGATAGGGGGCCTGAAAAACTGTTTTTT.

A remark on this clone: The sample carries other DNA sequences with the same CDR3. The gene calls are TRBV9 and TRBJ1-1; TRBD1 agrees at 7 bases. CDR1 SGDLS and CDR2 YYNGEE come from the germline V gene. With V trimmed by 4 bases and J by 2 bases, 8 bases remained unmatched. The CDR3 runs 15 residues. The CDR3 reads CASSPWTGPNTEAFF. The CDR3 nucleotides read TGTGCCAGCAGCCCCTGGACAGGACCAAACACTGAAGCTTTCTTT.

The chain recombines TRBV25-1 with TRBJ2-1; 8 positions agree with TRBD2. Losses at the gene ends were 3 bases for V and 5 bases for J; bases not matched to a gene: 9. The germline CDR1 and CDR2 sequences are MGHDK and SYGVNS. The CDR3 is 16 residues long. This CDR3 is CASSDSERGLNNEQFF. The CDR3 DNA is TGTGCCAGCAGTGACTCGGAGCGGGGGCTGAACAATGAGCAGTTCTTC.

The rearrangement links TRBV7-2 to TRBJ2-7, with D possibly matching TRBD1 (5 bases). The ends were cut back, 1 base at V and 2 bases at J, with 9 bases in the middle. This CDR3 spans 14 amino acids. From germline, CDR1 is SGHTA and CDR2 FQGNSA. The CDR3 sequence is CASSLGQLTYEQYF. Written as DNA, the CDR3 is TGTGCCAGCAGCTTAGGACAGCTTACCTACGAGCAGTACTTC.

The chain joins TRBV6-6 to TRBJ1-3; possibly TRBD1 for D (6 bases). The CDR3 contains 16 residues. Germline CDR1 reads MNHNY; CDR2 reads SVGAGI (reference sequence). V lost 4 bases and J lost 0, with 13 bases in between. CDR3 sequence reads: CASSSLTGRSGNTIYF. The CDR3, as DNA: TGTGCCAGCAGTTCACTGACAGGACGCTCTGGAAACACCATATATTTT.

J is TRBJ2-5 and V is TRBV4-1; D is unresolved. The CDR3 is 13 residues long. The V gene's germline CDR1 is MGHRA and CDR2 YSYEKL. Trimming stripped 1 base from V and 5 bases from J, with 8 bases between. The CDR3 protein is CASSQVVLETQYF. The CDR3 bases are TGCGCCAGCAGCCAAGTCGTGTTGGAGACCCAGTACTTC.

The chain employs TRBV4-2 and TRBJ1-5; the match to TRBD1 covers 10 bases. This CDR3 contains 17 residues. V trimming: 1 base; J trimming: 3 bases; junction bases outside the gene matches: 6. Looked up from germline, CDR1 is LGHNA and CDR2 is YNFKEQ. CDR3 nucleotides: TGTGCCAGCAGCCAAGTTGGACAGGGGGGGATCAATCAGCCCCAGCATTTT. Amino acid sequence: CASSQVGQGGINQPQHF.

V gene TRBV29-1 combines with J gene TRBJ1-5; possibly TRBD1 for D (5 bases). This CDR3 region has 14 residues. V gave up 7 bases and J gave up 6 bases, with 19 bases separating them. CDR1 is SQVTM and CDR2 is ANQGSEA in the germline V gene. CDR3 DNA sequence: TGCAGCGCCTACACGGAAGGGACTGTTCAGCCCCAGCATTTT. Protein sequence: CSAYTEGTVQPQHF.

The chain carries TRBV7-2 and TRBJ2-2; D is unclear. V gave up 4 bases and J gave up 3 bases, with 6 bases separating them. The germline gives CDR1 SGHTA, CDR2 FQGNSA. This CDR3 is 13 amino acids long. CDR3: CASSSTDTGELFF. CDR3 bases: TGTGCCAGCAGCTCCACAGACACCGGGGAGCTGTTTTTT.